This TCR beta chain was found in a study of shared clonotypes between healthy human individuals. Study-wide points: It was expected that sequencing depth would affect clonotype sharing among donors.

Donors were Caucasian adults residing in Nashville, Tennessee, USA. As regards this clone: No antigen is known for it.

This CDR3 is 15 amino acids long. V was clipped by 4 bases and J by 0 bases, with 14 bases between them. Germline lookup yields CDR1 SGHDT and CDR2 YYEEEE. Every subset's genomic DNA went evenly onto several immunoSEQ plates. The unsorted PBMC replicate PCRs were performed with about 280 ng DNA, around 29,000 T cell genomes. Assay: immunoSEQ multiplex PCR; the TCRdb copy retains only in-frame clones and omits some. The data hold 450,000 to 600,000 clones, with around 80% observed a single time. This rearrangement joins TRBV5-6 to TRBJ2-7; D possibly corresponds to TRBD2 (6 bases). Sequencing was performed on PBMCs. The TCR sequence derives from a woman between 35 and 50 years old in good health. Some clones in this sample may be carry-over from other donors' samples. The CDR3 region is CASSGTVTSSYEQYF. CDR3 sequence (DNA): TGTGCCAGCAGCGGGACTGTGACTAGCTCCTACGAGCAGTACTTC.